The subject of this entry is one T cell receptor (beta chain). The CDR3 has 12 amino acids. The germline V gene has CDR1 SGHRS and CDR2 YFSETQ. The J segment lost 13 bases and the V segment lost 0 bases, leaving 2 bases of the junction unmatched. These data originate in a study of blood T cell repertoires in COVID-19. Overall study context: Samples of COVID-19 (acute and convalescent) were obtained from the United States, Italy and Spain. Sources were T cells, B-cell-depleted T cells, or PBMCs; the material itself was cDNA or gDNA.

Original data processing: Estimated nucleated cell counts came from reference gene primer amplification. Data came from immunoSEQ multiplex PCR; TCRdb stores just in-frame clones and leaves some out. V and J calls and clone size are given by that table; D and trimming were obtained from the DNA. The data show around 220,000 clones, with roughly 80% seen just once and approximately 5.3% held by the top ten. The chain employs TRBV5-1 and TRBJ2-1; 9 nucleotides match TRBD1. Source material: peripheral blood. The source of this sequence is a human donor in a cohort sampled during active COVID-19. The CDR3 nucleotides are TGCGCCAGCAGCTTGGACAGGGGGCTCCAGTTCTTC. Translating it yields CASSLDRGLQFF.